The following is a T cell receptor beta chain sequence with its context. Which antigen it targets is not known. No base-level quality is on record; no much larger clone is a single base apart. Donors were immunologically healthy infants undergoing open corrective cardiac surgery for congenital heart defects in Finland. From four of the eight donors, a small aliquot of roughly 0.5-1 mL peripheral blood was collected during surgery. Instead of starting from a fixed cell number, genomic DNA extraction from blood samples used all available leukocytes. ACK lysis buffer was used to remove erythrocytes from the blood, and the remaining leukocytes were kept as pellets at -70 degrees C. Genomic DNA was extracted from frozen cell pellets with a QIAsymphony instrument. The germline V gene gives CDR1 as SQVTM and CDR2 as ANQGSEA. Trimming costs V 4 bases and J 4 bases, and their ends lie 5 bases apart. The CDR3 spans 11 residues, from the cysteine through the phenylalanine. Of the read, only the CDR3 DNA is kept; its 33 bases are in frame from base 1.

Using the immunoSEQ multiplex PCR assay, the TCRB and TCRAD loci were amplified from a standardized quantity of quality-controlled genomic DNA. The V(D)J region was spanned by amplicons of a length sufficient to cover the CDR3 and to identify V and J genes. The commercial immunoSEQ service was used to sequence amplicons on an Illumina platform. In the authors' own workflow: Primer bias and sequencing errors were corrected as previously described, and TCRAD and TCRB definitions were based on the IMGT database. The repertoires were analysed using immunoSEQ Analyzer 3.0 and VDJTools for basic statistics, V/J segment usage, diversity estimates, rarefaction and pairwise overlap. Chao1, ChaoE, Efron-Thisted, Shannon and inverse Simpson indices were used to estimate diversity, which was also estimated on datasets down-sampled to the smallest sample. For repertoire overlap, CDR3 nucleotide sequence, V gene and J gene had to match strictly, and clustering was done by Jaccard-based multidimensional scaling. The source is immuneACCESS, and TCRdb retained only in-frame sequences with V and J called. Part of the clones is not carried over; for the studies checked, unresolved V genes explain less than half of this, and the remainder is unexplained. That table is the source of V, J and clone size, and D and trimming were worked out from the DNA. This sample is represented by some 57,000 clones; approximately 95% of them were singletons. The top ten clones comprise around 6% of the sample.

The data belong to a study of human thymus T cells (TCRdb year 2020). The study in broad terms: TCR alpha and beta repertoires from roughly eight infant thymus samples and a few related peripheral blood samples were characterized in the study. Donor ages ranged from 7 to 244 days, and the cohort comprised over five male and a couple of female infants.

The paper as a whole reports these results and caveats: V and J gene segment usage appeared biased in both thymic and peripheral blood repertoires. On average, thymus samples gave 800,000 or so unique TCRB clonotypes, whereas blood samples gave about 92,000.

The sequence derives from a boy younger than two with a congenital heart defect but otherwise immunologically healthy. Sequencing input: blood. Recombination joined TRBV29-1 with TRBJ1-3; no confident D gene assignment can be made. The CDR3 has the sequence CSVGVGNTIYF. The sequence in DNA is TGCAGCGTTGGTGTGGGAAACACCATATATTTT.